This T cell receptor (beta chain) was identified during a study of Graves' ophthalmopathy and Graves' hyperthyroidism. At the level of the study: Stable hyperthyroid donors showed no ophthalmopathy during 18 months follow-up. Study outcomes and limitations: Appearing in blood as well were most expanded thyroid clonotypes above 0.001 frequency. The model predicted progression of ophthalmopathy with a sensitivity of approximately 68%, and its specificity was 72.22%.

From RNA, the CDR3 regions of TCR beta chains were amplified and sequenced. The first round was an RT-PCR with HTBI primers, and the second round was a multiplex PCR. TCRdb re-called the multiplex PCR reads through MiXCR, storing one row per CDR3 protein. Of roughly 1.1 million distinct CDR3 sequences listed, approximately 35% are singletons. This clonotype was seen at least ten times. No antigen is known for it. Certain patients were not enrolled. These were patients with other autoimmune diseases, uncontrolled infections, pregnancy or lactation. The sample consisted of peripheral blood or thyroid tissue (not recorded which). This receptor was obtained from an adult man with Graves' hyperthyroidism.

In DNA, the CDR3 is TGTGCCAGCAGCCTAGCTCCGGGGATCAACTATGGCTACACCTTC. It yields the protein CASSLAPGINYGYTF. The genes are TRBV9 and TRBJ1-2; no clear D gene. Looked up from germline, CDR1 is SGDLS and CDR2 is YYNGEE. The CDR3 spans 15 residues. V was pared by 4 bases and J by 2 bases, with 15 bases between.